What follows is one T cell receptor beta chain and its context. Its antigen is unknown. No much larger clone exists at a distance of one base, and base qualities are not known. CDR1 LGHNT and CDR2 FRNRAP are derived from the germline V gene. The CDR3 spans 14 residues, from the cysteine through the phenylalanine. Kept here is only the CDR3 DNA, which spans 42 bases and is read in frame from base 1. The data were obtained in a study of sequential checkpoint blockade in melanoma (dated by TCRdb to between 2018 and 2021). Context from the whole study: Patients were assigned by 1:1 randomization to either first-line nivolumab followed by ipilimumab (arm A) or ipilimumab followed by nivolumab (arm B). Maintenance nivolumab came after both trial sequences. DNA from approximately 88 pretreatment melanoma tumor samples was subjected to TCRbeta immunosequencing. Over 20 patients had matched tumor biopsies taken before treatment and at week 13, after single-agent nivolumab (arm A) or ipilimumab (arm B). Roughly 80% of the matched pre- and post-treatment tumor biopsy pairs came from the same lesion.

TCRbeta CDR3 regions were immunosequenced from genomic DNA with the immunoSEQ Assay. Before high-throughput sequencing, genomic DNA was amplified using bias-controlled multiplex PCR. In the paper's pipeline: To quantify the absolute abundance of each unique TCRbeta CDR3 region, the sequences were collapsed and filtered. Clonality, defined as 1 minus Pielou's evenness, was calculated using only productive rearrangements. Tumor T-cell fraction was calculated by normalizing TCRbeta template counts to the amount of usable DNA, which was estimated from several housekeeping genes. Clones with significantly greater frequencies in on-treatment versus baseline samples were identified using a previously published method. Not all clones reach the TCRdb copy of this immuneACCESS table, which keeps in-frame sequences only. Checked studies attribute under half of the gap to unresolved V genes and leave the rest unexplained. From that table come the V and J calls and clone size; the DNA was used to work out D and trimming. Present in this sample are about 5,000 clones, over 25% of which were seen just once. Of the sample, 20% is held by the ten largest clones.

The full study reports these points: Achieving clinical benefit was about 30 times more likely for patients whose tumor T-cell fraction and clonality increased by week 13. In the nivolumab-first arm (arm A), an association was found between pretreatment tumor TIL clonality and response (P = .04). Within-arm analyses of tumor T-cell fraction were constrained by small sample sizes and reduced statistical power. Tumor T-cell fraction and clonality were correlated with PD-L1 staining and CD8+ T-cell counts, but not with mutational load. Validation of the response-prediction model combining TCR metrics and mutation burden is needed in larger, independent patient cohorts.

This specimen's treatment or condition label, interpreted: randomized to nivolumab then ipilimumab (arm A) or the reverse (arm B). Prior DNA-damaging chemotherapy had not been received by any trial patient. Samples were obtained from patients with melanoma enrolled in CheckMate 064, a randomized, open-label phase II trial of sequential checkpoint blockade. Tumor TCR sequencing used genomic DNA from formalin-fixed paraffin-embedded (FFPE) tissue samples. The origin of this receptor is a human donor with melanoma. The sequence is built from TRBV12-5 and TRBJ2-1; the D gene is not confidently resolved. Sequencing used tumor tissue (inferred from file names), obtained from a patient given nivolumab and ipilimumab in sequence. Here the CDR3 is given as CASNPGPSIHEQFF. The nucleotide sequence is given as TGTGCCAGCAACCCCGGGCCTAGTATCCATGAGCAGTTCTTC. Where the CDR3 stops, the reference TRBV12-5 and TRBJ2-1 genes take over; the full variable domain is DARVTQTPRHKVTEMGQEVTMRCQPILGHNTVFWYRQTMMQGLELLAYFRNRAPLDDSGMPKDRFSAEMPDATLATLKIQPSEPRDSAVYFCASNPGPSIHEQFFGPGTRLTVL.